The 9 T cell receptor beta chains reported below all come from one sample, sequenced in a study of post-analysis software for immune sequencing data. No antigen has been identified for these receptors. Unique molecular identifiers were built into the TCR beta cDNA libraries. Each CDR3 protein gets one entry after TCRdb re-called the PCR reads with MiXCR. The sample lists more than 450,000 distinct CDR3 sequences; about a third were seen once. General study points: The five TRBV segments detected at higher frequency in patients than in controls included TRBV5-6, TRBV5-1 and TRBV20-1.

Specimen: blood. These receptor sequences come from a girl aged 2-17 years with multiple sclerosis.

The chain has TRBV30 and TRBJ2-5; the D is unclear. The V end lost 0 bases, the J end lost 2 bases, and 4 bases lay between the germline ends. The CDR3 is made up of 12 amino acids. Germline V gene lookup returns CDR1 GTSNPN and CDR2 SVGIG (reference sequence). The CDR3 loop is CAWSVRQETQYF. The CDR3 DNA reads TGTGCCTGGAGTGTGAGACAAGAGACCCAGTACTTC.

This chain joins TRBV5-1 and TRBJ1-2, with 10 bases fitting TRBD1. V lost 4 bases to trimming and J lost 4 bases; unmatched junction nucleotides: 13. This CDR3 contains 17 residues. Per the germline V gene, CDR1 is SGHRS and CDR2 is YFSETQ. The CDR3 DNA reads TGCGCCAGCAGCGCGGAAAAGGGGACAGGGGCGGTCTATGGCTACACCTTC. Its translation is CASSAEKGTGAVYGYTF.

This rearrangement joins TRBV6-5 to TRBJ1-1, with TRBD1 identical over 7 bases. The V gene's germline CDR1 is MNHEY and CDR2 SVGAGI. The CDR3 is made up of 15 amino acids. Trimming removed 5 bases from V and 5 bases from J; junction bases left unmatched: 11. The CDR3, as DNA: TGTGCCAGCAGTCACGACAGGGTCGGGCGGACTGAAGCTTTCTTT. This gives the protein CASSHDRVGRTEAFF.

In this sample, this clonotype turned up once. The CDR3 reads CSALGQGATYGYTF. DNA for the CDR3: TGCAGTGCCCTCGGCCAGGGGGCGACTTATGGCTACACCTTC. The chain couples TRBV20-1 to TRBJ1-2; 8 bases align to TRBD1. The CDR3 runs to 14 residues. With V trimmed by 6 bases and J by 5 bases, 11 bases remained unmatched. Germline CDR1 reads DFQATT; CDR2 reads SNEGSKA (reference sequence).

This clonotype was seen a single time. Sequence at one end of the junction differs from germline and may be a read error. This sequence joins TRBV6-5 and TRBJ1-2, with D unresolved. This CDR3 contains 11 residues. From germline, CDR1 is MNHEY and CDR2 SVGAGI. The CDR3 DNA sequence: TGTGCCGGCAGTTATATGGGTAGCTACACCTTC. Protein product: CAGSYMGSYTF.

This rearrangement joins TRBV7-9 to TRBJ2-1; 8 nucleotides match TRBD2. CDR3 length: 16 amino acids. The V gene end was trimmed by 5 bases and the J gene end by 0 bases; junction bases not matched to a gene: 6. The germline gives CDR1 SEHNR, CDR2 FQNEAQ (reference sequence). The CDR3 region is CASSTERGSSYNEQFF. DNA for the CDR3: TGTGCCAGCAGCACCGAGCGGGGGTCCTCCTACAATGAGCAGTTCTTC.

J is TRBJ1-6 and V is TRBV20-1, with D perhaps TRBD1 (6 bases). This CDR3 contains 13 residues. Trimming left V 0 bases short and J 12 bases short, with 12 bases between. Germline CDR1 and CDR2: DFQATT and SNEGSKA (reference sequence). This chain's CDR3 is CSAREWTAQPLHF. The CDR3 bases are TGCAGTGCTAGAGAGTGGACAGCCCAACCCCTCCACTTT.

V gene TRBV20-1 combines with J gene TRBJ2-3; D not certain. The germline gives CDR1 DFQATT, CDR2 SNEGSKA (reference sequence). V was shortened by 1 base and J by 0 bases, with 14 bases between the two germline ends. The CDR3 contains 16 residues. The CDR3 is CSARVHVGGSTDTQYF. The CDR3 DNA reads TGCAGTGCTAGAGTTCATGTGGGCGGAAGCACAGATACGCAGTATTTT.

The chain employs TRBV12-3 or TRBV12-4 and TRBJ1-2, with D perhaps matching TRBD1 (6 bases). This CDR3 comprises 15 residues. The V and J ends lost 5 bases and 4 bases respectively, with 17 bases between them. For the CDR3, the DNA is TGTGCCAGCAGTACCTCGGGCAGGGGTTTCTATGGCTACACCTTC. It encodes CASSTSGRGFYGYTF.